Following are 27 T cell receptor beta chains from one sample sequenced in a study of early T cells in non-severe SARS-CoV-2 infection. TCRdb passed the 5' RACE reads through MiXCR, listing each CDR3 protein once. The table shows roughly 50,000 distinct CDR3 sequences, with about 8.2% occurring only once. Sequenced: whole blood. The receptors here all came from an adult who was a healthcare worker with PCR-confirmed SARS-CoV-2 infection or an uninfected control (not recorded which).

The sample holds many counts of this clonotype. The chain couples TRBV9 to TRBJ2-2; tentative D call: TRBD1 (5 bases). Deletions cut 0 bases from V and 3 bases from J, with 15 bases between. Germline V lookup: CDR1 SGDLS, CDR2 YYNGEE. This CDR3 contains 17 residues. The CDR3 sequence: CASSVARTGSHTGELFF. CDR3 DNA: TGTGCCAGCAGCGTAGCCAGAACAGGTTCACACACCGGGGAGCTGTTTTTT. Drawing the rest from reference TRBV9 and TRBJ2-2, the complete variable domain is DSGVTQTPKHLITATGQRVTLRCSPRSGDLSVYWYQQSLDQGLQFLIQYYNGEERAKGNILERFSAQQFPDLHSELNLSSLELGDSALYFCASSVARTGSHTGELFFGEGSRLTVL.

This clonotype was observed many times. V and J are TRBV6-6 and TRBJ1-3; 7 nucleotides align to TRBD1. Germline V gene lookup returns CDR1 MNHNY and CDR2 SVGAGI (reference sequence). V shed 2 bases and J 0 bases; nucleotides not matched to a gene: 1. CDR3 length: 15 amino acids. CDR3 sequence reads: CASSYRDSSGNTIYF. CDR3 DNA: TGTGCCAGCAGTTACCGGGACAGCTCTGGAAACACCATATATTTT.

Many counts were recorded for this clonotype. The genes are TRBV19 and TRBJ2-1; 14 nucleotides line up with TRBD2. CDR1 LNHDA and CDR2 SQIVND come from the germline V gene (reference sequence). The CDR3 has 15 amino acids. Trimming cost V 6 bases and J 5 bases; bases outside gene matches: 3. The CDR3 DNA reads TGTGCCAGTAGGACTAGCGGGAGGGCCAACAATGAGCAGTTCTTC. Translating gives CASRTSGRANNEQFF.

This clonotype occurred a few times. The V gene is TRBV2, the J gene TRBJ2-5; D tentatively fits TRBD1 or TRBD2 (5 bases each). V shed 4 bases and J shed 4 bases, with 10 bases lying between them. Germline loops: CDR1 SNHLY, CDR2 FYNNEI. CDR3 length: 13 residues. CDR3: CASSGGEIETQYF. The CDR3 coding sequence is TGTGCCAGCAGTGGAGGGGAAATAGAGACCCAGTACTTC.

This clonotype turned up a few times. The V and J genes are TRBV28 and TRBJ2-7; tentatively, D is TRBD1 (5 bases). Germline V gene data show CDR1 as MDHEN and CDR2 as SYDVKM. This CDR3 has 14 amino acids. Trimming removed 2 bases at V and 4 bases at J, with 12 bases between. The CDR3 loop is CASSLPDTRYEQYF. DNA of the CDR3: TGTGCCAGCAGTTTACCGGACACCCGATACGAGCAGTACTTC.

This clonotype was detected a few times. The chain has TRBV6-1 and TRBJ1-5; no clear D gene. From germline, CDR1 is MNHNS and CDR2 SASEGT. V was cut by 1 base and J by 3 bases, with 10 bases left in between. This CDR3 has 15 residues. CDR3 region: CASSEGGGLNQPQHF. The CDR3 nucleotides read TGTGCCAGCAGTGAAGGAGGAGGGCTCAATCAGCCCCAGCATTTT.

Ten or more counts support this clonotype. V usage is TRBV28 and J usage is TRBJ2-1, with a possible D match to TRBD2 (6 bases). V gave up 5 bases and J gave up 0 bases, with 14 bases separating them. The length of the CDR3 is 16 residues. The V gene's germline CDR1 is MDHEN and CDR2 SYDVKM. The CDR3 here is CASSPTDGSSYNEQFF. For the CDR3, the DNA is TGTGCCAGCAGTCCGACGGACGGGAGCTCCTACAATGAGCAGTTCTTC. Drawing the rest from reference TRBV28 and TRBJ2-1, the complete variable domain is DVKVTQSSRYLVKRTGEKVFLECVQDMDHENMFWYRQDPGLGLRLIYFSYDVKMKEKGDIPEGYSVSREKKERFSLILESASTNQTSMYLCASSPTDGSSYNEQFFGPGTRLTVL.

This clonotype has just a few counts. The chain joins TRBV5-1 to TRBJ2-5; TRBD1 might be the D (6 bases). CDR1 is SGHRS, CDR2 YFSETQ, per germline. The CDR3 covers 13 residues. V shed 1 base and J shed 10 bases, with 14 bases lying between them. As DNA, the CDR3 is TGCGCCAGCAGCTTGTACTCCCTCAGGGGCCAGTACTTC. It codes for CASSLYSLRGQYF.

This clonotype was counted many times. This rearrangement joins TRBV7-2 to TRBJ1-5; D is uncertain. The germline V gene has CDR1 SGHTA and CDR2 FQGNSA. The CDR3 runs 14 residues. V was cut by 1 base and J by 5 bases, with 9 bases left in between. The CDR3 region is CASSLGGTDQPQHF. Here the CDR3 DNA reads TGTGCCAGCAGCTTAGGCGGAACCGATCAGCCCCAGCATTTT.

In its sample, this clonotype was seen a few times. This chain uses TRBV29-1 with TRBJ2-7; D possibly corresponds to TRBD1 (5 bases). This CDR3 has 13 residues. Per germline, CDR1 SQVTM and CDR2 ANQGSEA. Trimming cost V 3 bases and J 2 bases, with 11 bases left between them. The CDR3 spells CSVEGPETYEQYF. CDR3 sequence (DNA): TGCAGCGTTGAGGGGCCAGAAACCTACGAGCAGTACTTC.

This clonotype was seen a few times. The chain uses TRBV7-9 and TRBJ2-2, with TRBD2 matching over 8 bases. V was clipped by 5 bases and J by 8 bases; unmatched bases: 10. The CDR3 has 15 residues. Germline CDR1 SEHNR, CDR2 FQNEAQ (reference sequence). The CDR3 bases are TGTGCCAGCAGCCCCGGGAGGGCCCAGAGAGGGGAGCTGTTTTTT. It codes for CASSPGRAQRGELFF.

This clonotype has ten or more counts. This chain links TRBV7-3 with TRBJ1-1; unclear D gene. The V end was cut by 1 base, the J end by 4 bases, with 10 bases between. Germline V gene sequence: CDR1 SGHTA, CDR2 FQGTGA. The CDR3 is 14 residues long. The CDR3 DNA reads TGTGCCAGCAGCTTAAGGGTGGAGAGCACTGAAGCTTTCTTT. It specifies CASSLRVESTEAFF.

This clonotype was observed at least ten times. The chain carries TRBV11-3 and TRBJ2-6, with D uncertain. Germline CDR1 reads SGHNT; CDR2 reads YENEEA. Trimming took off 0 bases at V and 0 bases at J, with 6 bases between the two ends. The CDR3 extends over 16 amino acids. This CDR3 is CASSLERSSGANVLTF. In nucleotides, the CDR3 is TGTGCCAGCAGCTTAGAACGGAGCTCTGGGGCCAACGTCCTGACTTTC.

This chain links TRBV7-8 with TRBJ2-3; D gene uncertain. CDR3 length: 19 residues. In germline, CDR1 is SGHVS, CDR2 FQNEAQ. V shed 5 bases and J shed 2 bases, with 26 bases lying between them. The CDR3 bases are TGTGCCAGCAGCCCCCCTATCTGGGAAAACCCGCGCAACACAGATACGCAGTATTTT. Translating gives CASSPPIWENPRNTDTQYF.

The V gene is TRBV11-2, the J gene TRBJ2-3, with TRBD2 as a possible D gene (6 bases). The CDR3 is made up of 16 amino acids. Trimming took 5 bases from V and 4 from J, leaving 19 bases between them. Germline CDR1 is SGHAT and CDR2 is FQNNGV. This chain's CDR3 is CASSPWEAGGADTQYF. The CDR3 region has the DNA TGTGCCAGCAGCCCTTGGGAAGCCGGAGGGGCAGATACGCAGTATTTT.

The chain combines TRBV12-3 or TRBV12-4 with TRBJ2-7; 7 nucleotides agree with TRBD1. Trimming removed 6 bases from V and 6 bases from J; junction bases left unmatched: 11. This CDR3 is built from 14 residues. The DNA of the CDR3 is TGTGCCAGCAGCCTCGGGACAGCCCGCCGCGAGCAGTACTTC. It codes for CASSLGTARREQYF.

The genes are TRBV6-6 and TRBJ2-1, with D possibly matching TRBD2 (6 bases). Trimming took off 6 bases at V and 13 bases at J, with 13 bases between the two ends. CDR1 is MNHNY, CDR2 SVGAGI, per germline (reference sequence). This CDR3 contains 11 residues. The CDR3, as DNA: TGTGCCAGCAGCACCGGGACTTTACAGTTCTTC. It is translated as CASSTGTLQFF.

This clonotype was recorded many times. The CDR3, as DNA: TGTGCCAGCAGCCAAGCGGAAGATACGCAGTATTTT. Its protein is CASSQAEDTQYF. The rearrangement links TRBV4-2 to TRBJ2-3; D is undetermined. The germline V gene encodes CDR1 LGHNA and CDR2 YNFKEQ. CDR3 length: 12 residues. With 1 base removed from V and 5 bases from J, the gap between germline ends came to 4 bases.

The genes are TRBV29-1 and TRBJ2-1, with D possibly being TRBD2 (7 bases). V was pared by 0 bases and J by 0 bases, with 18 bases between. The CDR3 totals 18 residues. Germline loops: CDR1 SQVTM, CDR2 ANQGSEA. The CDR3 loop is CSVEDLGGTYHSYNEQFF. CDR3 bases: TGCAGCGTTGAAGATCTGGGGGGGACATATCACTCCTACAATGAGCAGTTCTTC.

The chain employs TRBV18 and TRBJ2-1, with D unclear. The CDR3 is made up of 13 amino acids. Trimming cost V 5 bases and J 2 bases, with 7 bases left between them. Per the germline V gene, CDR1 is KGHSH and CDR2 is LQKENI. CDR3 bases: TGTGCCAGCTCAACAGACACCTACAATGAGCAGTTCTTC. The encoded protein is CASSTDTYNEQFF.

This clonotype was seen ten or more times. The chain couples TRBV28 to TRBJ2-7, with 11 bases matching TRBD1. J was trimmed by 6 bases and V by 6 bases; bases with no gene match: 4. The CDR3 has 13 residues. Per germline, CDR1 MDHEN and CDR2 SYDVKM. The CDR3 nucleotides read TGTGCCAGCAGACCGGGACAGGGGGGCGAGCAGTACTTC. This translates into CASRPGQGGEQYF.

There are many counts of this clonotype. This sequence joins TRBV9 and TRBJ1-2; D not certain. V lost 1 base and J lost 7, with 17 bases in between. The germline CDR1 and CDR2 sequences are SGDLS and YYNGEE. This CDR3 has 15 residues. The CDR3 here is CASSVLSTPTSGYTF. The CDR3 nucleotides read TGTGCCAGCAGCGTACTGTCGACCCCAACGTCTGGCTACACCTTC.

This clonotype was found a few times. The chain uses TRBV11-3 and TRBJ2-2; D remains unclear. V was pared by 5 bases and J by 6 bases, with 4 bases between. The germline V gene encodes CDR1 SGHNT and CDR2 YENEEA. This CDR3 comprises 11 residues. The CDR3 sequence is CASSPAGELFF. CDR3 nucleotides: TGTGCCAGCAGCCCCGCCGGGGAGCTGTTTTTT.

In its sample, this clonotype was seen many times. The chain is built from TRBV27 and TRBJ1-6; TRBD1 is a possible D gene (6 bases). The V end lost 3 bases, the J end lost 8 bases, and 11 bases lay between the germline ends. CDR1 MNHEY and CDR2 SMNVEV come from the germline V gene (reference sequence). This CDR3 contains 14 residues. CDR3 residues: CASSFRDKDSPLHF. The CDR3 nucleotides read TGTGCCAGCAGTTTCCGGGACAAAGATTCACCCCTCCACTTT.

The genes are TRBV20-1 and TRBJ1-6; D is unclear. The V end was cut by 4 bases, the J end by 5 bases, with 9 bases between. Germline CDR1 reads DFQATT; CDR2 reads SNEGSKA (reference sequence). The CDR3 length is 13 residues. CDR3 loop: CSATSADNSPLHF. CDR3 coding DNA: TGCAGTGCTACCTCAGCAGATAATTCACCCCTCCACTTT.

This chain uses TRBV5-4 with TRBJ2-5, with 9 positions matching TRBD1. The CDR3 is 15 residues long. Germline CDR1 is SGHNT and CDR2 is YYREEE (reference sequence). Trimming took 4 bases from V and 3 from J; bases not matched to a gene: 7. CDR3 residues: CASSRTGVRKETQYF. The DNA of the CDR3 is TGTGCCAGCAGCCGGACAGGGGTACGGAAAGAGACCCAGTACTTC. The complete variable domain, with remaining parts taken from reference TRBV5-4 and TRBJ2-5, reads ETGVTQSPTHLIKTRGQQVTLRCSSQSGHNTVSWYQQALGQGPQFIFQYYREEENGRGNFPPRFSGLQFPNYSSELNVNALELDDSALYLCASSRTGVRKETQYFGPGTRLLVL.

This clonotype was observed at least ten times. The chain links TRBV20-1 to TRBJ2-1, with 7 bases that match TRBD2. V shed 1 base, J shed 7 bases, and the junction held 7 bases outside the gene matches. CDR3 length: 14 amino acids. Germline V lookup: CDR1 DFQATT, CDR2 SNEGSKA (reference sequence). CDR3 coding DNA: TGCAGTGCTAGAGTCGGGGTGGGAGGGAATGAGCAGTTCTTC. Protein sequence: CSARVGVGGNEQFF.